The present T cell receptor (beta chain) was sequenced within a study of siplizumab effects on memory and regulatory T cells (dated by TCRdb to the late 2010s). Looking at the study overall: The study examined how the anti-CD2 antibody siplizumab affects alloreactive T-cell subsets in allogeneic mixed lymphocyte reactions built from human PBMCs.

Turning to this clone: Its antigen has not been determined. Per-base quality was not reported, and no clone a single base away is much larger than it.

Including cysteine and phenylalanine, the CDR3 has 14 amino acids. Of all the DNA, just the CDR3 is kept, 42 bases in frame from base 1. V is clipped by 4 bases and J by 1 base, and the sequence between their germline boundaries is 10 bases long. Based on the germline V gene, the CDR1 and CDR2 sequences are SGHRS and YFSETQ. Receptors were amplified or captured by the immunoSEQ multiplex PCR assay. Roughly 10^5 TCR templates per sample were assayed on the deep sequencing platform. Genomic DNA extracted from sorted T cells was the material used for TCRbeta CDR3 sequencing. The authors' pipeline ran thus. The R programming language was used for the clonal analysis of the TCRbeta CDR3 data. Unstimulated samples were compared with post-reaction CFSE-low samples to define alloreactive CD4+ and CD8+ clones. By matching sequences to the repertoires of sorted unstimulated Treg and non-Treg cells, each alloreactive CD4+ clone was assigned a regulatory or non-regulatory origin. The source is immuneACCESS, and TCRdb retained only in-frame sequences with V and J called. Part of the clones is not carried over; for the studies checked, unresolved V genes explain less than half of this, and the remainder is unexplained. D and trimming come from the DNA, and the V and J calls and clone size come from that table. Across this sample there are about 120,000 clones, with approximately 92% seen only once. The ten largest account for around 0.16% of the sample.

TCRbeta CDR3 sequencing was performed on sorted unstimulated T cells and on proliferating T cells recovered from mixed lymphocyte reactions. Fresh whole blood from nine to eleven HLA-typed healthy donors was used to isolate PBMCs. Unstimulated CD4+ non-regulatory T cells were FACS-sorted to map the origin of alloreactive clones. What the work shows at the level of the full study, not this receptor alone: Greater diversity appeared to be present in unstimulated naive T cells than in memory T cells, and a substantial contribution to the alloresponse seemed to be made by naive cells. In reactions with siplizumab, an average of about 75% of mappable alloreactive CD4+ clones were Treg-derived, compared with roughly 30% in control reactions. The suppressive function of proliferating Tregs from siplizumab cultures was not functionally confirmed. For roughly 75-96% of proliferating CD4+ or CD8+ clones, no naive or memory phenotype could be assigned. Because sequences at frequencies below about 10^-5 were poorly captured, only a minor fraction of alloreactive clones could be mapped back to unstimulated subsets. The cumulative frequency of alloreactive sequences that could be traced back to unstimulated CD4+ memory T cells was significantly reduced by siplizumab.

Input material: non-Treg CD4+ T cells sorted from blood. The cell subset or site label for this specimen denotes: FACS-sorted unstimulated CD4+ non-regulatory T cells. The V and J genes are TRBV5-1 and TRBJ2-3; the D gene may be TRBD1 or TRBD2, since each aligns over 5 bases. This receptor was identified in a human donor in good health. This receptor carries the CDR3 CASSAGTGTDTQYF. The DNA is TGCGCCAGCAGCGCAGGGACGGGCACAGATACGCAGTATTTT. Full variable domain (CDR3 extended with the reference TRBV5-1 and TRBJ2-3 proteins): KAGVTQTPRYLIKTRGQQVTLSCSPISGHRSVSWYQQTPGQGLQFLFEYFSETQRNKGNFPGRFSGRQFSNSRSEMNVSTLELGDSALYLCASSAGTGTDTQYFGPGTRLTVL.